These 31 T cell receptor beta chains originate from one sample sequenced in a study of blood T cell repertoires in COVID-19. Sequencing was performed with immunoSEQ multiplex PCR; in TCRdb, only in-frame clones are kept and a portion is missing. Seen here are approximately 250,000 clones, 88% observed once, and the top ten hold 10%. The sample taken for sequencing was peripheral blood. The receptors stem from a woman between 65 and 79 years old with COVID-19, enrolled during active disease.

V is TRBV30 and J is TRBJ2-2; 7 nucleotides agree with TRBD2. The ends lost 4 bases at V and 6 bases at J; junction bases unmatched: 14. The CDR3 runs to 16 residues. CDR1 and CDR2 (germline): GTSNPN, SVGIG (reference sequence). The CDR3 DNA sequence: TGTGCCTGGACCCTGGCGTTGGGGGGGGTGTCCGGGGAGCTGTTTTTT. Residues: CAWTLALGGVSGELFF.

The V gene is TRBV9, the J gene TRBJ2-1; 9 bases match TRBD2. This CDR3 spans 16 amino acids. CDR1 and CDR2 (germline): SGDLS, YYNGEE. V dropped 4 bases and J dropped 1; count of bases not matched to a gene: 6. CDR3 nucleotide sequence: TGTGCCAGCAGCCTACTGGGACTAGCATCCTACAATGAGCAGTTCTTC. Protein product: CASSLLGLASYNEQFF.

The chain links TRBV4-3 to TRBJ2-1; 9 bases match TRBD2. The CDR3 spans 15 residues. CDR1 and CDR2 (germline): LGHNA, YSLEER. J was trimmed by 8 bases and V by 1 base; bases with no gene match: 6. CDR3 sequence: CASSQGISGGYEQFF. CDR3 bases: TGCGCCAGCAGCCAAGGTATTAGCGGGGGCTATGAGCAGTTCTTC.

V gene TRBV9 combines with J gene TRBJ2-6, with 12 bases lining up with TRBD2. Per germline, CDR1 SGDLS and CDR2 YYNGEE. Trimming removed 2 bases from V and 4 bases from J; junction bases left unmatched: 4. This CDR3 contains 17 residues. CDR3 coding DNA: TGTGCCAGCAGCGTGACTAGCGGGAGATCCGGGGCCAACGTCCTGACTTTC. Protein sequence: CASSVTSGRSGANVLTF.

This sequence joins TRBV5-1 and TRBJ2-3; 7 bases are shared with TRBD1. CDR3 size: 14 residues. Germline V CDR1 and CDR2: SGHRS, YFSETQ. The J segment lost 1 base and the V segment lost 2 bases, leaving 1 base of the junction unmatched. The DNA for the CDR3 is TGCGCCAGCAGCTTCGGACAGGGCACAGATACGCAGTATTTT. Protein product: CASSFGQGTDTQYF.

CDR3: CASSLSGKNTGELFF. The CDR3 DNA reads TGTGCCAGCAGCCTTAGCGGGAAAAACACCGGGGAGCTGTTTTTT. This sequence joins TRBV6-6 and TRBJ2-2; TRBD2 agrees at 8 bases. This CDR3 is built from 15 residues. Germline CDR1 is MNHNY and CDR2 is SVGAGI (reference sequence). After removal of 6 bases from V and 2 bases from J, the junction contained 5 bases not matched to a gene.

V usage is TRBV7-2 and J usage is TRBJ1-5; D call uncertain. The CDR3 sequence is 13 residues long. The germline V gene has CDR1 SGHTA and CDR2 FQGNSA. V shed 4 bases and J shed 4 bases, with 8 bases lying between them. The CDR3, as DNA: TGTGCCAGCAGCTCCGGGAGAAATCAGCCCCAGCATTTT. It is translated as CASSSGRNQPQHF.

The chain carries TRBV11-1 and TRBJ2-1, with 10 nucleotides matching TRBD1. V was pared by 6 bases and J by 6 bases, with 11 bases of the junction left unmatched. The germline CDR1 and CDR2 sequences are SGHAT and FQDESV (reference sequence). This CDR3 spans 16 amino acids. The CDR3 reads CASSNAGTGASNEQFF. For the CDR3, the DNA is TGTGCCAGCAGTAATGCCGGGACAGGGGCTTCCAATGAGCAGTTCTTC.

The V and J genes are TRBV9 and TRBJ1-1; TRBD1 matches at 7 bases. The V and J ends lost 5 bases and 7 bases, in that order; junction bases with no gene match: 5. The CDR3 extends over 12 amino acids. Germline CDR1 and CDR2: SGDLS and YYNGEE. The CDR3 protein is CASSATGVEAFF. CDR3 nucleotides: TGTGCCAGCAGTGCCACAGGGGTTGAAGCTTTCTTT.

The chain is built from TRBV7-9 and TRBJ2-1, with a possible D match to TRBD1 (5 bases). V was cut by 2 bases and J by 6 bases, with 17 bases left in between. CDR1 and CDR2 from the germline V gene are SEHNR and FQNEAQ (reference sequence). The CDR3 runs 16 residues. CDR3 DNA: TGTGCCAGCAGCTTACCCCCCAGAGCCAGGGCCAATGAGCAGTTCTTC. Translated, it gives CASSLPPRARANEQFF.

The chain links TRBV29-1 to TRBJ2-1, with TRBD1 identical over 8 bases. V was pared by 2 bases and J by 6 bases, with 15 bases of the junction left unmatched. Germline V gene data show CDR1 as SQVTM and CDR2 as ANQGSEA. The CDR3 has 17 residues. Here the CDR3 DNA reads TGCAGCGTTGAACCCACAGGGGGATTTCTAGTTATCAATGAGCAGTTCTTC. It is translated as CSVEPTGGFLVINEQFF.

This clone appeared a single time. The chain employs TRBV28 and TRBJ1-5, with 7 bases fitting TRBD1. Per germline, CDR1 MDHEN and CDR2 SYDVKM. The J segment lost 6 bases and the V segment lost 0 bases, leaving 5 bases of the junction unmatched. There are 15 residues in the CDR3. CDR3 protein: CASSLWAGGGQPQHF. The CDR3 nucleotides read TGTGCCAGCAGTTTATGGGCAGGGGGAGGTCAGCCCCAGCATTTT.

This chain joins TRBV5-4 and TRBJ2-7, with 11 positions matching TRBD2. CDR3 length: 14 residues. V dropped 1 base and J dropped 5; count of bases not matched to a gene: 2. Germline CDR1 SGHNT, CDR2 YYREEE (reference sequence). The CDR3 region is CASSLPSGRNEQYF. The CDR3 DNA sequence: TGTGCCAGCAGCTTGCCTAGCGGGAGGAACGAGCAGTACTTC.

The chain uses TRBV29-1 and TRBJ2-7; no clear D. There are 11 residues in the CDR3. Germline V gene lookup returns CDR1 SQVTM and CDR2 ANQGSEA. V was pared by 7 bases and J by 2 bases, with 9 bases between. CDR3 sequence (DNA): TGCAGCGGCCAGATTGCCTACGAGCAGTACTTC. Amino acid sequence: CSGQIAYEQYF.

This chain connects TRBV12-3 or TRBV12-4 to TRBJ1-2; possibly TRBD1 for D (5 bases). The V end was cut by 3 bases, the J end by 4 bases, with 9 bases between. The CDR3 covers 13 residues. CDR3: CASSLAQGYGYTF. CDR3 DNA: TGTGCCAGCAGTTTGGCGCAGGGCTATGGCTACACCTTC.

This clone was detected once. The chain uses TRBV4-3 and TRBJ2-7; 9 nucleotides match TRBD2. J gave up 5 bases and V 0 bases, and 5 bases lay outside the gene matches. The CDR3 has 15 residues. Germline V gives CDR1 LGHNA, CDR2 YSLEER. This chain's CDR3 is CASSQDRASGNEQYF. As DNA, the CDR3 is TGCGCCAGCAGCCAAGATCGAGCTAGCGGGAACGAGCAGTACTTC.

V gene TRBV14 combines with J gene TRBJ2-5, with 7 positions matching TRBD1. This CDR3 spans 20 amino acids. The ends lost 0 bases at V and 3 bases at J; junction bases unmatched: 19. CDR1 and CDR2 from the germline V gene are SGHDN and FVKESK. The CDR3: CASSQDSGQSPDRRKETQYF. For the CDR3, the DNA is TGTGCCAGCAGCCAAGACTCAGGGCAGTCTCCGGACAGGAGGAAAGAGACCCAGTACTTC.

The rearrangement links TRBV7-9 to TRBJ2-1; D ambiguous. This CDR3 comprises 14 residues. V lost 4 bases, J lost 4 bases, and 11 bases lay in between. Germline values: CDR1 SEHNR, CDR2 FQNEAQ (reference sequence). The CDR3 coding sequence is TGTGCCAGCAGCTATACTATGGAATACAATGAGCAGTTCTTC. It yields the protein CASSYTMEYNEQFF. Using reference TRBV7-9 and TRBJ2-1 for the parts outside the CDR3, the full variable domain is DTGVSQNPRHKITKRGQNVTFRCDPISEHNRLYWYRQTLGQGPEFLTYFQNEAQLEKSRLLSDRFSAERPKGSFSTLEIQRTEQGDSAMYLCASSYTMEYNEQFFGPGTRLTVL.

The J gene is TRBJ1-4, the V gene TRBV18; tentatively, D is TRBD1 (5 bases). V was pared by 3 bases and J by 3 bases, with 17 bases between. CDR1 and CDR2 (germline): KGHSH, LQKENI. The CDR3 is 17 residues long. The CDR3 reads CASSPPNVGVPNEKLFF. CDR3 DNA sequence: TGTGCCAGCTCACCCCCAAACGTAGGGGTCCCTAATGAAAAACTGTTTTTT.

V is TRBV6-5 and J is TRBJ2-7, with D perhaps matching TRBD2 (6 bases). CDR1 MNHEY and CDR2 SVGAGI come from the germline V gene. Trimming cost V 2 bases and J 5 bases, with 16 bases left between them. The length of the CDR3 is 15 residues. CDR3 residues: CASSYGRGYADEQYF. The DNA of the CDR3 is TGTGCCAGCAGTTACGGCCGGGGGTACGCAGACGAGCAGTACTTC.

J is TRBJ2-7 and V is TRBV15; D gene unclear. There are 15 residues in the CDR3. In germline, CDR1 is LNHNV, CDR2 YYDKDF (reference sequence). V was clipped by 0 bases and J by 3 bases, with 12 bases between them. The CDR3, as DNA: TGTGCCACCAGCAGAGAACTCTCCTCGGTCTACGAGCAGTACTTC. The encoded protein is CATSRELSSVYEQYF. Using reference TRBV15 and TRBJ2-7 for the parts outside the CDR3, the full variable domain is DAMVIQNPRYQVTQFGKPVTLSCSQTLNHNVMYWYQQKSSQAPKLLFHYYDKDFNNEADTPDNFQSRRPNTSFCFLDIRSPGLGDTAMYLCATSRELSSVYEQYFGPGTRLTVT.

The genes are TRBV27 and TRBJ2-7; 7 bases fit TRBD2. V shed 0 bases and J 7 bases; nucleotides not matched to a gene: 21. There are 19 residues in the CDR3. Per the germline V gene, CDR1 is MNHEY and CDR2 is SMNVEV (reference sequence). CDR3 sequence: CASSLSMGSHGRPLGEQYF. The CDR3 nucleotides read TGTGCCAGCAGTTTATCGATGGGTTCTCACGGGAGGCCTTTGGGGGAGCAGTACTTC.

The V and J genes are TRBV9 and TRBJ1-2, with 7 bases lining up with TRBD1. CDR3 length: 15 amino acids. Germline loops: CDR1 SGDLS, CDR2 YYNGEE. J gave up 3 bases and V 4 bases, and 9 bases lay outside the gene matches. CDR3 in amino acids: CASSLEPDRHYGYTF. CDR3 bases: TGTGCCAGCAGCCTGGAGCCGGACAGGCACTATGGCTACACCTTC.

The chain recombines TRBV28 with TRBJ2-1; D perhaps matches TRBD2 (7 bases). V dropped 5 bases and J dropped 2 bases, with 13 bases sitting between them. CDR3 length equals 15 residues. Looked up from germline, CDR1 is MDHEN and CDR2 is SYDVKM. CDR3 protein: CASSKGGAAYNEQFF. The DNA for the CDR3 is TGTGCCAGCAGTAAGGGGGGGGCAGCCTACAATGAGCAGTTCTTC.

J is TRBJ1-5 and V is TRBV6-1, with TRBD1 identical over 8 bases. Germline lookup yields CDR1 MNHNS and CDR2 SASEGT. V gave up 3 bases and J gave up 2 bases; unmatched junction bases: 3. The CDR3 runs 15 residues. The CDR3 is CASSDGQGGNQPQHF. The CDR3 nucleotides read TGTGCCAGCAGTGACGGACAGGGAGGCAATCAGCCCCAGCATTTT.

This chain connects TRBV15 to TRBJ1-2; TRBD1 is a possible D gene (5 bases). Per germline, CDR1 LNHNV and CDR2 YYDKDF (reference sequence). Trimming shortened V by 0 bases and J by 3 bases, and 17 bases separated the two germline ends. The CDR3 contains 17 residues. CDR3 bases: TGTGCCACCAGCAGAGATAAAGGGGCGGACCGATACTATGGCTACACCTTC. Translation: CATSRDKGADRYYGYTF.

The chain joins TRBV18 to TRBJ2-1; 9 bases match TRBD1. Trimming took 4 bases from V and 7 from J; bases not matched to a gene: 8. The V gene's germline CDR1 is KGHSH and CDR2 LQKENI. This CDR3 region has 15 residues. CDR3: CASSLSGQGLNEQFF. The CDR3 nucleotides are TGTGCCAGCTCACTCTCGGGACAGGGATTGAATGAGCAGTTCTTC.

This chain links TRBV28 with TRBJ1-1; D is possibly TRBD1 (5 bases). Germline V CDR1 and CDR2: MDHEN, SYDVKM. V was cut by 7 bases and J by 1 base, with 10 bases left in between. CDR3 length equals 13 residues. CDR3 region: CASIQGGNTEAFF. The CDR3 DNA reads as TGTGCCAGCATCCAGGGCGGGAACACTGAAGCTTTCTTT.

V gene TRBV10-3 combines with J gene TRBJ1-6; tentative D call: TRBD1 (6 bases). Germline loops: CDR1 ENHRY, CDR2 SYGVKD. The CDR3 totals 16 residues. V lost 2 bases to trimming and J lost 2 bases, with 10 bases between them. The DNA of the CDR3 is TGTGCCATCAGTGAGACCAGGGACACCTATAATTCACCCCTCCACTTT. This translates into CAISETRDTYNSPLHF.

This chain uses TRBV4-2 with TRBJ1-4, with TRBD1 identical over 7 bases. V shed 2 bases and J 1 base; nucleotides not matched to a gene: 4. Germline loops: CDR1 LGHNA, CDR2 YNFKEQ. CDR3 length equals 16 residues. The DNA of the CDR3 is TGTGCCAGCAGCCAACCGAGACAGGGAACTAATGAAAAACTGTTTTTT. It encodes CASSQPRQGTNEKLFF.

This clone was detected once. The chain combines TRBV5-4 with TRBJ2-7, with 13 bases fitting TRBD2. The CDR3 extends over 16 amino acids. The J segment lost 2 bases and the V segment lost 0 bases, leaving 2 bases of the junction unmatched. Per germline, CDR1 SGHNT and CDR2 YYREEE (reference sequence). CDR3 loop: CASSLGGLAGPYEQYF. The CDR3 DNA sequence: TGTGCCAGCAGCTTGGGGGGACTAGCGGGACCCTACGAGCAGTACTTC.